This T cell receptor (beta chain) was obtained from a study of blood T cell repertoires in COVID-19. This clone has more than one count but fewer than ten. In the original analysis: Amplified reference gene primers provided the basis for estimating nucleated cell counts. The protocol was immunoSEQ multiplex PCR, while the TCRdb copy is restricted to in-frame clones and leaves out a portion. V and J calls and clone size are copied from that table; D and trimming were computed from the DNA. Among roughly 150,000 clones, 75% to 90% were seen once, and the ten largest hold roughly 4%. Per the germline V gene, CDR1 is MGHRA and CDR2 is YSYEKL. The CDR3 length is 15 residues. J lost 2 bases, V lost 4 bases, and 7 bases had no gene match.

The specimen was peripheral blood. This TCR was sampled from an elderly woman with acute or convalescent COVID-19. This chain uses TRBV4-1 with TRBJ2-7, with TRBD2 identical over 8 bases. This CDR3 reads CASSPSSGSTYEQYF. CDR3 DNA: TGCGCCAGCAGCCCCTCCAGCGGGAGTACCTACGAGCAGTACTTC.